This TCR beta chain was documented in a study of control samples from healthy donors and cancer patients. Sequenced by immunoSEQ multiplex PCR; TCRdb stores in-frame clones only, minus some. The data show 110,000 to 150,000 clones, with roughly nine tenths seen just once and 6% to 9% held by the top ten. CDR1 is SGHAT, CDR2 FQNNGV, per germline. CDR3 length: 14 amino acids. V was pared by 1 base and J by 3 bases, with 9 bases between. This chain connects TRBV11-2 to TRBJ2-5; D unclear. The TCR sequence derives from a man aged 18 to 30 in good health. Specimen: blood. CDR3 nucleotides: TGTGCCAGCAGCTTAGGCCCTTGGAAAGAGACCCAGTACTTC. It yields the protein CASSLGPWKETQYF. Drawing the rest from reference TRBV11-2 and TRBJ2-5, the complete variable domain is EAGVAQSPRYKIIEKRQSVAFWCNPISGHATLYWYQQILGQGPKLLIQFQNNGVVDDSQLPKDRFSAERLKGVDSTLKIQPAKLEDSAVYLCASSLGPWKETQYFGPGTRLLVL.